A single sample gave rise to the 15 T cell receptor beta chains below, sequenced in a study of CD8+CD57+ T cells in acquired aplastic anemia. For sequencing, patients were chosen who had shown expansion of CD8+CD57+ cells by flow cytometry. Genomic DNA, the template, was used for profiling of the TCR beta VDJ and CDR3. TCRdb itself ran the reads through MiXCR, one entry per CDR3 protein. Of about 290,000 distinct CDR3 sequences in the sample, 45% to 65% were seen once. Material: sorted CD4+, CD8+, or CD8+CD57+ T cells (not recorded which) from PBMCs. These receptors were taken from a human donor with aplastic anemia.

This clonotype was observed at least ten times. This chain joins TRBV6-5 and TRBJ1-4; perhaps TRBD1 as D (6 bases). The CDR3 has 15 residues. Germline V gene data show CDR1 as MNHEY and CDR2 as SVGAGI. V was cut by 6 bases and J by 4 bases, with 15 bases left in between. The CDR3 spells CASRRGGANNEKLFF. In nucleotides, the CDR3 is TGTGCCAGCAGGCGAGGGGGGGCCAATAATGAAAAACTGTTTTTT.

This chain joins TRBV10-2 and TRBJ2-7, with a weak D call TRBD1 (5 bases). V dropped 0 bases and J dropped 6 bases, with 9 bases sitting between them. Germline CDR1 WSHSY, CDR2 SAAADI. CDR3 size: 13 residues. CDR3 DNA sequence: TGCGCCAGCAGTGAGTCAAGAAGGGGCGAGCAGTACTTC. Translation: CASSESRRGEQYF.

This chain links TRBV14 with TRBJ2-2, with unresolved D. CDR3 length: 16 residues. Germline CDR1 is SGHDN and CDR2 is FVKESK. The V end was cut by 0 bases, the J end by 1 base, with 9 bases between. The CDR3 DNA reads TGTGCCAGCAGCCAAGAGCTCCATTTGAACACCGGGGAGCTGTTTTTT. It encodes CASSQELHLNTGELFF.

This rearrangement joins TRBV24-1 to TRBJ1-2; D perhaps matches TRBD1 (5 bases). The CDR3 runs to 11 residues. Germline values: CDR1 KGHDR, CDR2 SFDVKD. Trimming removed 3 bases at V and 7 bases at J, with 5 bases between. The CDR3 DNA is TGTGCCACCAGTGATGGGGGTGGCTACACCTTC. This codes for CATSDGGGYTF.

The chain combines TRBV15 with TRBJ1-1, with 8 bases that match TRBD1. This CDR3 contains 13 residues. Losses at the gene ends were 6 bases for V and 7 bases for J; bases not matched to a gene: 7. CDR1 and CDR2 from the germline V gene are LNHNV and YYDKDF (reference sequence). Here the CDR3 reads CATSSLRGLEAFF. CDR3 coding DNA: TGTGCCACCAGTTCTCTCAGGGGGCTTGAAGCTTTCTTT.

The J gene is TRBJ2-5, the V gene TRBV20-1; 8 bases map to TRBD2. Matching the DNA end better, TRBJ2-7 makes the J call doubtful. CDR3 length equals 14 residues. Germline V gene lookup returns CDR1 DFQATT and CDR2 SNEGSKA (reference sequence). CDR3 DNA: TGCAGTGCCGCTCCTGGGACTAGTTTCAACGAGCAGTACTTC. This translates into CSAAPGTSFNEQYF.

This rearrangement joins TRBV10-3 to TRBJ2-5; 11 positions agree with TRBD1. Germline trimming cut 6 bases from V and 2 bases from J; bases unmatched to any gene: 11. The CDR3 extends over 17 amino acids. Germline-derived CDR1 and CDR2 are ENHRY and SYGVKD. CDR3 residues: CAISLTGQGARQETQYF. The CDR3 nucleotides read TGTGCCATCAGCCTTACAGGACAGGGGGCGCGACAAGAGACCCAGTACTTC.

This chain joins TRBV5-8 and TRBJ2-7, with TRBD1 as a possible D gene (6 bases). This CDR3 has 14 residues. Germline V gives CDR1 SGHTS, CDR2 YDEGEE. V lost 4 bases and J 4 bases, leaving 15 bases between the germline ends. In DNA, the CDR3 is TGTGCCAGCAGCCCCTCTAGGGGGACGTACGAGCAGTACTTC. It is translated as CASSPSRGTYEQYF. Full variable domain (remainder filled in from reference TRBV5-8 and TRBJ2-7): EAGVTQSPTHLIKTRGQQATLRCSPISGHTSVYWYQQALGLGLQFLLWYDEGEERNRGNFPPRFSGRQFPNYSSELNVNALELEDSALYLCASSPSRGTYEQYFGPGTRLTVT.

V usage is TRBV7-8 and J usage is TRBJ2-7; 7 nucleotides agree with TRBD1. The V and J ends lost 2 bases and 5 bases, in that order; junction bases with no gene match: 9. The germline V gene encodes CDR1 SGHVS and CDR2 FQNEAQ. The CDR3 is made up of 15 amino acids. The CDR3 DNA reads as TGTGCCAGCAGCTTATCGGGACAGCCGATAAACGAGCAGTACTTC. This encodes CASSLSGQPINEQYF. The full variable domain, its missing parts supplied by reference TRBV7-8 and TRBJ2-7, is GAGVSQSPRYKVAKRGQDVALRCDPISGHVSLFWYQQALGQGPEFLTYFQNEAQLDKSGLPSDRFFAERPEGSVSTLKIQRTQQEDSAVYLCASSLSGQPINEQYFGPGTRLTVT.

V gene TRBV24-1 combines with J gene TRBJ2-3; maybe TRBD2 (5 bases). The CDR3 length is 14 residues. Germline CDR1 is KGHDR and CDR2 is SFDVKD. Trimming removed 3 bases from V and 6 bases from J, with 12 bases in between. The CDR3 sequence: CATSDPRTSDTQYF. CDR3 bases: TGTGCCACCAGTGATCCTCGGACTTCTGATACGCAGTATTTT.

The genes are TRBV7-3 and TRBJ2-7; D is uncertain. In germline, CDR1 is SGHTA, CDR2 FQGTGA. The CDR3 sequence is 13 residues long. The V gene lost 1 base and the J gene lost 3 bases, with 7 bases spanning the gap. The CDR3 nucleotides read TGTGCCAGCAGCTTAAACAGCCACTACGAGCAGTACTTC. Residues: CASSLNSHYEQYF.

This clonotype has at least ten counts. V and J are TRBV29-1 and TRBJ2-3, with TRBD1 matching 10 bases. Germline V gene data show CDR1 as SQVTM and CDR2 as ANQGSEA. CDR3 length equals 14 residues. The junction had 3 bases not matched to a gene; V was cut back by 4 bases and J by 2 bases. CDR3 protein: CSVVGTGATDTQYF. In nucleotides, the CDR3 is TGCAGCGTTGTCGGGACAGGGGCCACAGATACGCAGTATTTT.

This clonotype was seen repeatedly, ten times or more. The chain recombines TRBV3-1 with TRBJ2-1; 11 positions match TRBD2. V shed 2 bases and J 4 bases; nucleotides not matched to a gene: 4. This CDR3 comprises 16 residues. The germline V gene has CDR1 LGHDT and CDR2 YNNKEL (reference sequence). The CDR3 nucleotides are TGTGCCAGCAGCCAACTTAGACTAGCGGGGTACAATGAGCAGTTCTTC. It translates to CASSQLRLAGYNEQFF.

In its sample, this clonotype was seen many times. The genes are TRBV20-1 and TRBJ2-1; 11 bases agree with TRBD1. CDR3 length: 14 amino acids. The germline V gene encodes CDR1 DFQATT and CDR2 SNEGSKA (reference sequence). After removal of 2 bases from V and 10 bases from J, the junction contained 7 bases not matched to a gene. The CDR3 nucleotides read TGCAGTGCTAGAAAGGGACAGGGGGTCGTCGAGCAGTTCTTC. Amino acid sequence: CSARKGQGVVEQFF.

As for this clonotype: The junction does not match germline at one end; this may be a read error. The CDR3 sequence is CSATGTEEYEQYF. CDR3 nucleotide sequence: TGCAGCGCTACCGGGACAGAGGAGTACGAGCAGTACTTC. The V gene is TRBV20-1, the J gene TRBJ2-7; 7 bases map to TRBD1. Germline lookup yields CDR1 DFQATT and CDR2 SNEGSKA (reference sequence). The CDR3 is 13 residues long.